What follows describes a single T cell receptor beta chain. Its antigen is not identified. This record belongs to a study of cytomegalovirus exposure and HLA in healthy donors. Points from the study as a whole: Sequencing depth roughly uniform across donors was assumed in presence/absence analyses. Rates of TCR association differed by HLA locus in a later analysis, with DRB1 highest and HLA-C lowest. A later analysis associated 15,000 to 20,000 TCR beta sequences with HLA alleles at a 0.05 false discovery rate. On later analysis, the bulk of CMV-associated TCR beta chains appeared to be HLA-restricted.

The PCR was carried out with 60 Vbeta primers and 13 Jbeta primers. Assay used: immunoSEQ multiplex PCR; TCRdb lists only in-frame clones, some missing. The sample holds about 150,000 clones, around 74% seen once. The origin of this receptor is a man in his late teens or twenties in good health and CMV-seronegative. The sequencing input was PBMCs.

CDR3 residues: CASSFSRGQNTGELFF. CDR3 coding DNA: TGCGCCAGCAGCTTTTCCAGGGGGCAGAACACCGGGGAGCTGTTTTTT. The rearrangement uses TRBV5-1 and TRBJ2-2, with 8 bases fitting TRBD1. From germline, CDR1 is SGHRS and CDR2 YFSETQ. V lost 2 bases to trimming and J lost 1 base; unmatched junction nucleotides: 4. This CDR3 is 16 amino acids long.